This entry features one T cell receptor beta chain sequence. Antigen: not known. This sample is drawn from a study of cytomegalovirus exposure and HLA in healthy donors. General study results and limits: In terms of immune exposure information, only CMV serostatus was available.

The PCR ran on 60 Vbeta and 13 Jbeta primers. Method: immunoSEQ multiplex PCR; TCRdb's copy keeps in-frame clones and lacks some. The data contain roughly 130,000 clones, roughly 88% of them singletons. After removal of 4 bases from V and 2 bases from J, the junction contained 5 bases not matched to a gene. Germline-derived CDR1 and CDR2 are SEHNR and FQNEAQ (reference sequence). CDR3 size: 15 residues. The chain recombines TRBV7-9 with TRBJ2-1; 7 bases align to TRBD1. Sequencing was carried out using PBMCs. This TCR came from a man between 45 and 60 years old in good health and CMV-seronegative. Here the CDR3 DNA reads TGTGCCAGCAGCTGGGACAGCTTCACCTACAATGAGCAGTTCTTC. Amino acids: CASSWDSFTYNEQFF.